The sample holds a few counts of the clone carrying this TCR beta chain. This entry comes from a study of blood T cell repertoires in COVID-19. Study overall: Donors in the United States, Italy and Spain gave samples during acute or convalescent COVID-19. PBMCs, B-cell-depleted T cells, or T cells were the source of the cDNA or gDNA that made up the material.

Authors' methods: Amplification from reference gene primers served as the basis for estimated nucleated cell counts. Sequenced by immunoSEQ multiplex PCR; TCRdb stores in-frame clones only, minus some. Clonal size and the V and J genes are those of that table, whereas D and trimming came from the DNA. The table includes over 250,000 clones, around 85% detected once. The sample consisted of peripheral blood. The TCR sequence derives from a man aged 45-60 years with active or convalescent COVID-19.

The CDR3 spells CASSLGLAGSNEQYF. DNA for the CDR3: TGTGCCAGCAGCCTAGGACTAGCGGGATCTAACGAGCAGTACTTC. The J gene is TRBJ2-7, the V gene TRBV3-1 (or the pseudogene TRBV3-2), with 12 positions matching TRBD2. The germline V gene has CDR1 LGHDT and CDR2 YNNKEL (reference sequence). V was clipped by 4 bases and J by 5 bases; unmatched bases: 6. The CDR3 is 15 residues long.